This is a list of T cell receptor beta chains from one sample in a study of cytomegalovirus exposure and HLA in healthy donors. Data came from immunoSEQ multiplex PCR; TCRdb stores just in-frame clones and leaves some out. The data contain around 130,000 clones, about 73% of them singletons. Specimen: PBMCs. The receptors derive from a woman aged 45-65 years in good health and CMV-seropositive. Each CDR3 is given with its conserved first and last residue. D genes are given only for firm matches. Size is omitted from some rows. Given values are once, few, many or a class for expanded clones.

.	TRBJ2-5	TRBD1	TRBV4-1	CASSPGPTTGETQYF	TGCGCCAGCAGCCCGGGGCCTACGACAGGGGAGACCCAGTACTTC
.	TRBJ2-1	TRBD2	TRBV6-5	CASSYRGGAGEQFF	TGTGCCAGCAGTTATCGGGGGGGGGCCGGTGAGCAGTTCTTC
once	TRBJ1-6	TRBD1	TRBV5-1	CASSLTSRGASSPLHF	TGCGCCAGCAGCCTTACGTCCAGGGGGGCGAGTTCACCCCTCCACTTT
.	TRBJ2-1	.	TRBV5-4	CASSLEPSSDNEQFF	TGTGCCAGCAGCTTGGAACCTAGTTCGGACAATGAGCAGTTCTTC
.	TRBJ2-1	TRBD2	TRBV7-8	CASSPSGGFNEQFF	TGTGCCAGCAGTCCTAGCGGGGGGTTCAATGAGCAGTTCTTC
.	TRBJ2-5	TRBD2	TRBV19	CATRTSGAKETQYF	TGTGCCACGAGGACTAGCGGGGCCAAGGAGACCCAGTACTTC
.	TRBJ1-4	TRBD1	TRBV7-9	CASRGIQGTNEKLFF	TGTGCCAGCAGGGGGATACAGGGGACTAATGAAAAACTGTTTTTT
.	TRBJ1-1	.	TRBV9	CASSRGQSTEAFF	TGTGCCAGCAGTCGTGGACAGTCGACTGAAGCTTTCTTT
once	TRBJ2-5	.	TRBV19	CAASRGETQYF	TGTGCCGCCTCACGGGGGGAGACCCAGTACTTC
.	TRBJ2-3	.	TRBV9	CASSVGERRSTDTQYF	TGTGCCAGCAGCGTAGGTGAGCGGAGAAGCACAGATACGCAGTATTTT
.	TRBJ1-4	.	TRBV5-6	CASSLVTALRGNEKLFF	TGTGCCAGCAGCCTAGTCACGGCTCTGAGGGGGAATGAAAAACTGTTTTTT
.	TRBJ1-3	.	TRBV19	CASSIGWSSAGNTIYF	TGTGCCAGTAGTATAGGGTGGTCATCGGCTGGAAACACCATATATTTT
.	TRBJ1-2	TRBD1	TRBV5-6	CASSLFYRGNGYTF	TGTGCCAGCAGCTTGTTCTACAGGGGCAATGGCTACACCTTC
.	TRBJ2-1	TRBD1	TRBV27	CASTPGQGFPNEQFF	TGTGCCAGCACCCCGGGACAGGGCTTCCCCAATGAGCAGTTCTTC
.	TRBJ1-2	.	TRBV19	CASSIGPLQGLTWYGYTF	TGTGCCAGTAGTATAGGCCCCCTACAGGGCTTGACCTGGTATGGCTACACCTTC
.	TRBJ1-4	TRBD1	TRBV5-5	CASRSLLGQENEKLFF	TGTGCCAGCAGATCCCTGTTGGGACAGGAAAATGAAAAACTGTTTTTT
.	TRBJ2-3	TRBD1	TRBV5-1	CASSSRQGAYTQYF	TGCGCCAGCAGCAGCCGACAGGGTGCATATACGCAGTATTTT
.	TRBJ2-4	TRBD2	TRBV5-6	CASSRLAGPSGNIQYF	TGTGCCAGCAGTCGACTAGCGGGGCCCTCTGGAAACATTCAGTACTTC
.	TRBJ2-7	TRBD1	TRBV5-8	CASSLGQGVHEQYF	TGTGCCAGCAGCTTGGGACAGGGGGTCCACGAGCAGTACTTC
.	TRBJ1-6	.	TRBV7-9	CASSLAGGKSPLHF	TGTGCCAGCAGCTTAGCAGGGGGAAAATCACCCCTCCACTTT
.	TRBJ1-4	.	TRBV4-3	CASSPAGGINEKLFF	TGCGCCAGCAGCCCGGCCGGGGGTATTAATGAAAAACTGTTTTTT
.	TRBJ2-7	TRBD1	TRBV29-1	CSGGTGLINEQYF	TGCAGCGGTGGGACAGGTCTTATCAACGAGCAGTACTTC
.	TRBJ1-1	.	TRBV6-5	CASSYFSRGGTEAFF	TGTGCCAGCAGTTACTTCTCCAGGGGTGGCACTGAAGCTTTCTTT
few	TRBJ1-2	.	TRBV6-5	CASSILGRGGYGYTF	TGTGCCAGCAGTATACTAGGGAGGGGTGGCTATGGCTACACCTTC
.	TRBJ1-4	TRBD1	TRBV7-2	CASQGDWFGKLFF	TGTGCCAGCCAGGGGGACTGGTTTGGAAAACTGTTTTTT
.	TRBJ1-3	TRBD1	TRBV2	CAISGQGENTIYF	TGTGCCATTAGTGGACAGGGTGAAAACACCATATATTTT
.	TRBJ1-5	.	TRBV2	CASSEALTDSQPQHF	TGTGCCAGCAGTGAAGCCTTGACTGATAGCCAGCCCCAGCATTTT
.	TRBJ1-1	.	TRBV27	CASSSTGWTEAFF	TGTGCCAGCAGTTCCACAGGGTGGACTGAAGCTTTCTTT
.	TRBJ2-3	TRBD2	TRBV5-1	CASSFGRAGVTTDTQYF	TGCGCCAGCAGCTTTGGGCGAGCGGGGGTTACCACAGATACGCAGTATTTT
.	TRBJ2-5	TRBD2	TRBV13	CASSFYRLAAQGYQETQYF	TGTGCCAGCAGCTTTTACCGACTAGCGGCCCAAGGGTACCAAGAGACCCAGTACTTC
few	TRBJ2-5	TRBD1	TRBV18	CASSPGQGTQETQYF	TGTGCCAGCTCTCCGGGACAGGGGACCCAAGAGACCCAGTACTTC
.	TRBJ1-2	TRBD1	TRBV7-6	CASSPRWDRGGYTF	TGTGCCAGCAGCCCTAGGTGGGACAGGGGAGGCTACACCTTC
once	TRBJ2-5	TRBD1	TRBV5-1	CASSLGQGRQETQYF	TGCGCCAGCAGCTTGGGACAGGGGCGCCAAGAGACCCAGTACTTC
.	TRBJ2-7	TRBD1	TRBV27	CASSWDREGEQYF	TGTGCCAGCAGTTGGGACAGAGAAGGCGAGCAGTACTTC
.	TRBJ1-5	TRBD1	TRBV10-3	CAISEFLPGQGGFGNQPQHF	TGTGCCATCAGTGAGTTTTTACCGGGACAGGGAGGTTTTGGCAATCAGCCCCAGCATTTT
few	TRBJ1-5	.	TRBV6-1	CASSDFGDQPQHF	TGTGCCAGCAGTGATTTCGGTGATCAGCCCCAGCATTTT
.	TRBJ2-2	TRBD1	TRBV11-3	CASSLGTGGNTGELFF	TGTGCCAGCAGCTTAGGAACAGGGGGCAACACCGGGGAGCTGTTTTTT
once	TRBJ2-3	TRBD2	TRBV19	CASSISGGRWIDTQYF	TGTGCCAGTAGTATCAGCGGGGGGCGGTGGATAGATACGCAGTATTTT
.	TRBJ1-5	.	TRBV5-4	CASSLGPYNQPQHF	TGTGCCAGCAGCCTGGGGCCGTACAATCAGCCCCAGCATTTT
.	TRBJ2-3	.	TRBV2	CASSDKRTDTQYF	TGTGCCAGCAGTGATAAGCGCACAGATACGCAGTATTTT
.	TRBJ2-7	TRBD2	TRBV5-6	CASSFLASGGSYEQYF	TGTGCCAGCAGCTTCCTCGCTAGCGGGGGGTCGTACGAGCAGTACTTC
.	TRBJ2-7	TRBD2	TRBV18	CASSPGGAIRTYEQYF	TGTGCCAGCTCACCGGGAGGGGCTATCCGAACCTACGAGCAGTACTTC
.	TRBJ1-1	TRBD1	TRBV5-3	CARSGQVYTEAFF	TGTGCCAGAAGCGGACAGGTGTACACTGAAGCTTTCTTT
many	TRBJ1-1	TRBD1	TRBV6-4	CASSGQGQAFF	TGTGCCAGCAGTGGACAGGGGCAAGCTTTCTTT
.	TRBJ1-6	.	TRBV7-2	CASSSAVSARPLHF	TGTGCCAGCAGCTCAGCAGTCTCGGCCAGGCCCCTCCACTTT
.	TRBJ2-2	.	TRBV7-7	CASSPLPPGELFF	TGTGCTAGCAGCCCCCTACCCCCCGGGGAGCTGTTTTTT
.	TRBJ1-4	TRBD1	TRBV27	CASAGTGGSYEKLFF	TGTGCCAGCGCCGGGACAGGGGGCTCATATGAAAAACTGTTTTTT
few	TRBJ2-7	.	TRBV5-1	CASSLGQSYEQYF	TGCGCCAGCAGCTTGGGACAGTCCTACGAGCAGTACTTC
.	TRBJ1-3	.	TRBV11-3	CASSLREGGGNTIYF	TGTGCCAGCAGCTTACGAGAGGGAGGTGGAAACACCATATATTTT
.	TRBJ1-1	TRBD1	TRBV10-1	CASSESQGKKAFF	TGCGCCAGCAGTGAGTCACAGGGGAAGAAAGCTTTCTTT
.	TRBJ2-7	.	TRBV2	CASSDYVRASYEQYF	TGTGCCAGCAGTGATTACGTCAGGGCTTCCTACGAGCAGTACTTC
.	TRBJ2-3	.	TRBV5-5	CASSLPNTQYF	TGTGCCAGCAGCTTGCCAAATACGCAGTATTTT
once	TRBJ2-3	.	TRBV5-1	CASSGRPGADTQYF	TGCGCCAGCAGCGGGCGGCCCGGGGCAGATACGCAGTATTTT
.	TRBJ2-3	.	TRBV6-1	CASSAQGPDTQYF	TGTGCCAGCAGTGCCCAGGGCCCTGATACGCAGTATTTT
few	TRBJ1-1	TRBD1	TRBV19	CASSTLGQGNTEAFF	TGTGCCAGTAGTACCCTCGGACAGGGGAACACTGAAGCTTTCTTT
.	TRBJ1-2	.	TRBV7-9	CASTFLQGGYTF	TGTGCCAGCACCTTTTTGCAGGGCGGCTACACCTTC